Presented here are 22 T cell receptor beta chains from one specimen sequenced in a study of CD8+CD57+ T cells in acquired aplastic anemia. CDR3 and TCR beta VDJ profiling relied on genomic DNA as the template. TCRdb redid the calling of the reads with MiXCR, one entry per CDR3 protein. The sample includes over 150,000 distinct CDR3 sequences, 50% to 65% of them seen just once. Previously, flow cytometry had revealed CD8+CD57+ cell expansion in the patients chosen for sequencing. Sequencing input: sorted CD4+, CD8+, or CD8+CD57+ T cells (not recorded which) from PBMCs. These receptors were taken from a human donor with aplastic anemia.

Worth noting for this clonotype: This may arise from a read error, as a much more abundant clone is one base away. The genes are TRBV7-2 and TRBJ2-3; 11 nucleotides match TRBD1. There are 17 residues in the CDR3. V lost 6 bases to trimming and J lost 6 bases; unmatched junction nucleotides: 14. CDR1 and CDR2 (germline): SGHTA, FQGNSA. Written as DNA, the CDR3 is TGTGCCAGCAGTTTATATTCCGGGACAGGGGGGATGGATACGCAGTATTTT. It codes for CASSLYSGTGGMDTQYF.

The rearrangement joins TRBV29-1 to TRBJ1-5; maybe TRBD1 (6 bases). CDR1 SQVTM and CDR2 ANQGSEA come from the germline V gene. The CDR3 is 12 residues long. The CDR3 spells CTAEGVEETQHF. CDR3 bases: TGCACCGCGGAGGGGGTAGAAGAGACCCAGCATTTT.

The chain links TRBV7-8 to TRBJ2-3; D not certain. Deletions cut 2 bases from V and 1 base from J, with 10 bases between. The CDR3 has 15 residues. Germline V CDR1 and CDR2: SGHVS, FQNEAQ. CDR3 nucleotides: TGTGCCAGCAGCTTAACCACGGCTGGCACAGATACGCAGTATTTT. This translates into CASSLTTAGTDTQYF.

V and J are TRBV10-3 and TRBJ2-3; D call uncertain. Trimming removed 0 bases at V and 7 bases at J, with 8 bases between. Germline lookup yields CDR1 ENHRY and CDR2 SYGVKD. CDR3 length: 13 amino acids. CDR3 bases: TGTGCCATCAGTGAGTCAGTCGAAAATACGCAGTATTTT. It yields the protein CAISESVENTQYF.

V usage is TRBV20-1 and J usage is TRBJ2-7; 12 nucleotides line up with TRBD2. The germline V gene has CDR1 DFQATT and CDR2 SNEGSKA (reference sequence). This CDR3 comprises 14 residues. V lost 6 bases and J lost 2; bases outside the gene matches: 5. Here the CDR3 reads CSAAGLAGTYEQYF. The CDR3 DNA follows: TGCAGTGCCGCCGGACTAGCGGGGACCTACGAGCAGTACTTC.

This sequence joins TRBV9 and TRBJ2-2; D is possibly TRBD1 or TRBD2 (6 bases each). Germline loops: CDR1 SGDLS, CDR2 YYNGEE. This CDR3 is 17 amino acids long. Trimming cost V 3 bases and J 0 bases, with 15 bases left between them. DNA for the CDR3: TGTGCCAGCAGCGCCCCAAGGGGGGCAGCGAACACCGGGGAGCTGTTTTTT. Protein: CASSAPRGAANTGELFF.

This clonotype has a handful of counts. V usage is TRBV15 and J usage is TRBJ2-3; the D is unclear. Germline V lookup: CDR1 LNHNV, CDR2 YYDKDF (reference sequence). Trimming took 3 bases from V and 1 from J, leaving 8 bases between them. This CDR3 has 14 amino acids. Here the CDR3 DNA reads TGTGCCACCAGCAGTCGAAAAGGCACAGATACGCAGTATTTT. Its protein product is CATSSRKGTDTQYF.

The chain joins TRBV2 to TRBJ2-1; TRBD2 matches at 7 bases. The germline gives CDR1 SNHLY, CDR2 FYNNEI. The CDR3 extends over 16 amino acids. J lost 6 bases, V lost 6 bases, and 14 bases had no gene match. The CDR3 sequence: CASRAGEGPRVNEQFF. In DNA, the CDR3 is TGTGCCAGCAGGGCCGGGGAGGGCCCCCGGGTCAATGAGCAGTTCTTC.

At least ten counts were recorded for this clonotype. V usage is TRBV19 and J usage is TRBJ1-5; no clear D. Germline V gene data show CDR1 as LNHDA and CDR2 as SQIVND (reference sequence). The CDR3 has 12 residues. The V gene lost 0 bases and the J gene lost 6 bases, with 3 bases spanning the gap. CDR3 DNA sequence: TGTGCCAGTAGTATAGATGGTCAGCCCCAGCATTTT. It yields the protein CASSIDGQPQHF. The entire variable domain, with the rest obtained from reference TRBV19 and TRBJ1-5, is as follows: DGGITQSPKYLFRKEGQNVTLSCEQNLNHDAMYWYRQDPGQGLRLIYYSQIVNDFQKGDIAEGYSVSREKKESFPLTVTSAQKNPTAFYLCASSIDGQPQHFGDGTRLSIL.

This clonotype was seen more than once but under ten times. CDR3 in amino acids: CASSLVRVEEQYF. The CDR3 nucleotides read TGTGCCAGCAGCTTAGTCAGGGTGGAGGAGCAGTACTTC. The chain carries TRBV7-9 and TRBJ2-7, with D perhaps matching TRBD1 (5 bases). Germline loops: CDR1 SEHNR, CDR2 FQNEAQ (reference sequence). The CDR3 loop spans 13 amino acids. V was cut by 1 base and J by 7 bases, with 11 bases left in between.

In its sample, this clonotype was seen many times. The chain has TRBV7-9 and TRBJ2-7, with D unclear. V was shortened by 0 bases and J by 3 bases, with 6 bases between the two germline ends. Germline V gene lookup returns CDR1 SEHNR and CDR2 FQNEAQ (reference sequence). The CDR3 is 13 residues long. The CDR3 loop reads CASSLAQFYEQYF. CDR3 DNA: TGTGCCAGCAGCTTAGCGCAGTTCTACGAGCAGTACTTC.

CDR3 bases: TGCAGTGCGGAGAACCGGGGTGAGCAGTACTTC. Its protein product is CSAENRGEQYF. The rearrangement joins TRBV20-1 to TRBJ2-7, with a weak D call TRBD2 (5 bases). Trimming pared 6 bases from V and 7 bases from J, leaving 13 bases between. The germline gives CDR1 DFQATT, CDR2 SNEGSKA (reference sequence). The CDR3 sequence is 11 residues long.

This chain links TRBV6-2 or TRBV6-3 with TRBJ1-2; no clear D. CDR1 MNHEY and CDR2 SVGEGT come from the germline V gene. The CDR3 length is 12 residues. Trimming cost V 4 bases and J 8 bases, with 11 bases left between them. Written as DNA, the CDR3 is TGTGCCAGCAGTTTTGAAGGGAGCGGCTACACCTTC. This encodes CASSFEGSGYTF.

V gene TRBV10-3 combines with J gene TRBJ1-6; weak D call: TRBD1 (6 bases). Trimming removed 9 bases at V and 7 bases at J, with 13 bases between. The V gene's germline CDR1 is ENHRY and CDR2 SYGVKD. This CDR3 is 13 amino acids long. For the CDR3, the DNA is TGTGCCATGAGGGGGGAACCAAATTCACCCCTCCACTTT. Translated, it gives CAMRGEPNSPLHF.

The V gene is TRBV24-1, the J gene TRBJ2-1; D possibly corresponds to TRBD2 (6 bases). The CDR3 is made up of 13 amino acids. Germline V gene sequence: CDR1 KGHDR, CDR2 SFDVKD. Trimming shortened V by 3 bases and J by 9 bases, and 11 bases separated the two germline ends. CDR3 region: CATSDGGTGEQFF. The CDR3 nucleotides read TGTGCCACCAGTGATGGGGGGACCGGTGAGCAGTTCTTC.

This chain joins TRBV19 and TRBJ2-1; D ambiguous. Trimming cost V 2 bases and J 7 bases, with 15 bases left between them. The CDR3 has 15 amino acids. Germline CDR1 is LNHDA and CDR2 is SQIVND (reference sequence). CDR3 DNA: TGTGCCAGTAGTATAAGTACGGTCTGGCGGAATGAGCAGTTCTTC. The encoded protein is CASSISTVWRNEQFF.

The chain employs TRBV7-9 and TRBJ2-7; 9 nucleotides line up with TRBD1. From germline, CDR1 is SEHNR and CDR2 FQNEAQ (reference sequence). V was pared by 4 bases and J by 5 bases, with 6 bases of the junction left unmatched. The CDR3 contains 14 residues. This chain's CDR3 is CASSSQTGGNEQYF. The CDR3, as DNA: TGTGCCAGCAGCTCCCAGACAGGGGGTAACGAGCAGTACTTC.

The V gene is TRBV10-3, the J gene TRBJ2-1; 9 bases map to TRBD2. Germline CDR1 reads ENHRY; CDR2 reads SYGVKD. Unmatched junction bases numbered 3, after V lost 0 bases and J lost 6 bases. The CDR3 is 15 amino acids. As DNA, the CDR3 is TGTGCCATCAGTGAGTCGCGGGGGGGGGGCAATGAGCAGTTCTTC. It codes for CAISESRGGGNEQFF.

Remarks on this clonotype: The junction shows a germline mismatch at one end, possibly a read error. This chain joins TRBV10-3 and TRBJ2-2; unclear D gene. The CDR3 covers 16 residues. Germline V CDR1 and CDR2: ENHRY, SYGVKD. The CDR3: CAVSESLGPSTGELFF. The CDR3 region has the DNA TGTGCCGTCAGTGAGTCGTTAGGGCCGAGCACCGGGGAGCTGTTTTTT.

A few counts support this clonotype. The chain employs TRBV19 and TRBJ2-1; unclear D gene. With 5 bases removed from V and 3 bases from J, the gap between germline ends came to 11 bases. This CDR3 has 14 residues. CDR1 is LNHDA and CDR2 is SQIVND in the germline V gene (reference sequence). The CDR3 bases are TGTGCCAGTAGTCCCTGGGCCTACTACAATGAGCAGTTCTTC. Translation: CASSPWAYYNEQFF.

This chain links TRBV7-9 with TRBJ1-6, with a weak D call TRBD1 (6 bases). Looked up from germline, CDR1 is SEHNR and CDR2 is FQNEAQ (reference sequence). CDR3 length equals 15 residues. V shed 6 bases and J shed 1 base, with 10 bases lying between them. CDR3 in amino acids: CASSVTGSYNSPLHF. CDR3 in DNA: TGTGCCAGCAGTGTAACAGGGTCCTATAATTCACCCCTCCACTTT.

The chain links TRBV2 to TRBJ1-1; D is unclear. Germline CDR1 and CDR2: SNHLY and FYNNEI. This CDR3 has 13 residues. V was cut by 6 bases and J by 8 bases, with 16 bases left in between. Written as DNA, the CDR3 is TGTGCCAGCAGGGGGTGGGAGCAGTTGGAAGCTTTCTTT. It is translated as CASRGWEQLEAFF. The full variable domain, rest sourced from reference TRBV2 and TRBJ1-1, is EPEVTQTPSHQVTQMGQEVILRCVPISNHLYFYWYRQILGQKVEFLVSFYNNEISEKSEIFDDQFSVERPDGSNFTLKIRSTKLEDSAMYFCASRGWEQLEAFFGQGTRLTVV.